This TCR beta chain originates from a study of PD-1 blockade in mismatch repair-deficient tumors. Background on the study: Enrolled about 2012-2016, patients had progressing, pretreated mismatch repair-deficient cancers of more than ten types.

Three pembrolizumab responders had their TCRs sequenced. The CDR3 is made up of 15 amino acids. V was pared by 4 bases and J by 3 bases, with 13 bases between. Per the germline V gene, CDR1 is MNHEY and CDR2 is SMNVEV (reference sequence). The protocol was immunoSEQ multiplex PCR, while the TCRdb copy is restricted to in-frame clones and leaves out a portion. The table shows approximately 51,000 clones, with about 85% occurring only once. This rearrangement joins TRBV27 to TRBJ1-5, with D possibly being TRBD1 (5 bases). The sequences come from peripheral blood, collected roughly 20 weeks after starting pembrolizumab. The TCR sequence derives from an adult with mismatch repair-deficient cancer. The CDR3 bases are TGTGCCAGCAGTTCAGGGACGCAAAACAATCAGCCCCAGCATTTT. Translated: CASSSGTQNNQPQHF.